This T cell receptor (beta chain) was identified during a study of human T cells and chemical hapten exposure. General study findings and limits: Healthy people's immune response may differ from that of the donors, who had alopecia.

The CDR3 contains 15 residues. The germline V gene encodes CDR1 MNHNY and CDR2 SVGAGI (reference sequence). Trimming stripped 6 bases from V and 4 bases from J, with 18 bases between. As to time point: pre-sensitization, week 0. Treatment here: therapeutic diphenylcyclopropenone sensitization with weekly scalp DPC. TCRdb passed the RACE reads through MiXCR, listing each CDR3 protein once. The data show around 380,000 distinct CDR3 sequences, 5.5% seen once. In this sample, this clonotype turned up a few times. As yet, its antigen is unknown. The chain couples TRBV6-6 to TRBJ1-2, with D perhaps matching TRBD1 (5 bases). The origin of this receptor is a woman under 30 with alopecia areata. Some clones in this sample may be carry-over from other donors' samples. The input for sequencing was whole blood, taken in connection with sensitization to the hapten diphenylcyclopropenone (DPC). CDR3 protein: CASRARDEAFYGYTF. CDR3 coding DNA: TGTGCCAGCAGGGCCCGGGACGAGGCCTTCTATGGCTACACCTTC.